This T cell receptor (beta chain) was profiled in a study of read filtering for tumor transcriptome and immune sequencing. This clonotype was counted at least ten times. The library was built from about 370 ng RNA with molecular barcoded adaptors for alpha/delta and beta/gamma chains. TCRdb called the reads again in MiXCR, with one record for every CDR3 protein. The sample has 75,000 to 90,000 distinct CDR3 sequences; more than 9% are singletons. V was clipped by 3 bases and J by 5 bases; unmatched bases: 13. Germline V gives CDR1 SGHRS, CDR2 YFSETQ. There are 16 residues in the CDR3. Sequenced sample: a population of CD138-negative cells sorted from bone marrow. The TCR originated in a donor at least 40 years old with multiple myeloma. The chain has TRBV5-1 and TRBJ2-5, with 7 nucleotides matching TRBD1. The CDR3 nucleotides read TGCGCCAGCAGCTCCCTCCCGACAGGGTCGGGGGAGACCCAGTACTTC. This codes for CASSSLPTGSGETQYF.